A selection of T cell receptor beta chains follows, all from one sample in a study of T cell responses to AZD1222 COVID-19 vaccine. Data came from immunoSEQ multiplex PCR; TCRdb stores just in-frame clones and leaves some out. Here the sample spans about 130,000 clones, roughly 87% being singletons. The input for sequencing was peripheral blood, taken on day 0 of AZD1222 vaccination. These receptors were collected from an adult in good health. Each CDR3 is given with its conserved first and last residue. D genes are given only for firm matches. Part of the rows lack a size; the others show once, few, many or a class for expanded clones.

j_gene,d_gene,v_gene,abundance,CDR3aa,CDR3nt
TRBJ1-4,TRBD1,TRBV2,once,CASSSGTGVEKLFF,TGTGCCAGCAGCTCCGGGACAGGGGTAGAAAAACTGTTTTTT
TRBJ2-3,NA,TRBV5-6,NA,CASSLSLSTDTQYF,TGTGCCAGCAGCTTGTCGCTTAGCACAGATACGCAGTATTTT
TRBJ2-1,NA,TRBV7-3,NA,CASSLQGNEQFF,TGTGCCAGCAGCCTCCAGGGCAATGAGCAGTTCTTC
TRBJ1-5,NA,TRBV7-2,NA,CASSLVAGSEHPQHF,TGTGCCAGCAGCTTAGTTGCGGGCAGCGAACACCCCCAGCATTTT
TRBJ2-7,NA,TRBV12-1,NA,CASSFTPPYEQYF,TGTGCCAGCAGCTTTACGCCCCCCTACGAGCAGTACTTC
TRBJ1-2,TRBD1,TRBV6-5,NA,CASSRTRGRTYGYTF,TGTGCCAGCAGCCGGACCAGGGGGCGCACCTATGGCTACACCTTC
TRBJ2-7,TRBD1,TRBV13,NA,CASSRGGQGIYEQYF,TGTGCCAGCAGCCGAGGGGGACAGGGGATCTACGAGCAGTACTTC
TRBJ2-2,TRBD1,TRBV25-1,few,CASSLRTGNTGELFF,TGTGCCAGCAGTTTGAGGACAGGGAACACCGGGGAGCTGTTTTTT
TRBJ2-4,TRBD2,TRBV10-3,few,CAISPRQGLAGGPPIQYF,TGTGCCATCAGCCCCCGACAGGGACTAGCGGGGGGGCCTCCCATTCAGTACTTC
TRBJ1-5,NA,TRBV6-5,NA,CASSRDSDNQPQHF,TGTGCCAGCAGTCGAGACAGTGATAATCAGCCCCAGCATTTT
TRBJ2-5,NA,TRBV19,NA,CASSMGGTLQETQYF,TGTGCCAGTAGTATGGGCGGAACCCTACAAGAGACCCAGTACTTC
TRBJ1-1,NA,TRBV7-6,NA,CASSSLGRNTEAFF,TGTGCCAGCAGCTCTCTGGGGCGGAACACTGAAGCTTTCTTT
TRBJ1-5,NA,TRBV19,NA,CASSRAVGPQHF,TGTGCCAGTAGTAGGGCCGTTGGGCCCCAGCATTTT
TRBJ2-3,NA,TRBV28,NA,CASSNHDTDTQYF,TGTGCCAGCAGCAACCACGACACAGATACGCAGTATTTT
TRBJ1-6,TRBD1,TRBV6-5,NA,CATGQESSYNSPLHF,TGTGCCACCGGACAGGAAAGCTCCTATAATTCACCCCTCCACTTT
TRBJ1-2,TRBD1,TRBV19,NA,CASREQGARGYTF,TGTGCCAGTAGGGAACAGGGGGCGCGAGGCTACACCTTC
TRBJ2-7,TRBD2,TRBV2,NA,CASSGGGRYEQYF,TGTGCCAGCAGTGGCGGGGGGCGGTACGAGCAGTACTTC
TRBJ1-1,NA,TRBV2,NA,CASSETGASNTEAFF,TGTGCCAGCAGTGAAACTGGGGCCTCGAACACTGAAGCTTTCTTT
TRBJ1-5,TRBD1,TRBV28,NA,CASSLPSGTGGGQPQHF,TGTGCCAGCAGTTTACCCTCGGGGACAGGGGGTGGTCAGCCCCAGCATTTT
TRBJ2-2,NA,TRBV9,NA,CASSVGGTNTGELFF,TGTGCCAGCAGCGTGGGGGGCACGAACACCGGGGAGCTGTTTTTT
TRBJ2-7,NA,TRBV7-8,once,CASSLESHSNEQYF,TGTGCCAGCAGCTTAGAGAGTCACTCCAACGAGCAGTACTTC
TRBJ2-1,NA,TRBV28,NA,CASRHKVGSSEQFF,TGTGCCAGCAGACATAAGGTAGGCTCCTCGGAGCAGTTCTTC
TRBJ2-7,TRBD2,TRBV18,NA,CASSPALATRDEQYF,TGTGCCAGCTCACCGGCACTAGCGACGAGGGACGAGCAGTACTTC
TRBJ1-3,NA,TRBV5-8,NA,CASSPRQSGNTIYF,TGTGCCAGCAGCCCCCGACAGTCTGGAAACACCATATATTTT
TRBJ2-1,NA,TRBV7-2,NA,CASSQDRYYNEQFF,TGTGCCAGCAGCCAAGACAGATACTACAATGAGCAGTTCTTC
TRBJ2-3,NA,TRBV9,NA,CASSVEVGPDTQYF,TGTGCCAGCAGCGTAGAAGTGGGCCCAGATACGCAGTATTTT
TRBJ2-7,TRBD1,TRBV11-3,NA,CASSPGTGTEQYF,TGTGCCAGCAGCCCCGGGACAGGGACCGAGCAGTACTTC
TRBJ1-5,NA,TRBV7-2,NA,CASSSRSPLPQHF,TGTGCCAGCAGTTCCCGCTCTCCGCTGCCCCAGCATTTT
TRBJ2-3,TRBD1,TRBV5-1,once,CASSHGTGVGDTQYF,TGCGCCAGCAGCCATGGGACAGGGGTTGGAGATACGCAGTATTTT
TRBJ1-1,NA,TRBV3-1/TRBV3-2,NA,CASSQGSVPRDTEAFF,TGTGCCAGCAGCCAGGGTTCGGTGCCGAGGGACACTGAAGCTTTCTTT
TRBJ2-2,NA,TRBV20-1,NA,CSAIHTGELFF,TGCAGTGCTATTCACACCGGGGAGCTGTTTTTT
TRBJ1-6,NA,TRBV9,few,CASSVGNSRSPLHF,TGTGCCAGCAGCGTGGGTAATTCGCGGTCACCCCTCCACTTT
TRBJ1-6,TRBD1,TRBV7-9,NA,CASSLASRGYSPLHF,TGTGCCAGCAGCTTAGCGTCCAGGGGGTATTCACCCCTCCACTTT
TRBJ2-3,NA,TRBV2,NA,CANSIADTQYF,TGTGCCAACTCGATCGCGGATACGCAGTATTTT
TRBJ2-7,TRBD1,TRBV27,NA,CASSDAATGNYYEQYF,TGTGCCAGCAGTGACGCCGCGACAGGGAATTACTACGAGCAGTACTTC
TRBJ1-1,NA,TRBV7-9,NA,CASSLPRVGNTEAFF,TGTGCCAGCAGCCTACCACGCGTGGGGAACACTGAAGCTTTCTTT
TRBJ1-6,TRBD1,TRBV10-3,NA,CAISESRQGGNSPLHF,TGTGCCATCAGTGAGTCACGACAGGGAGGCAATTCACCCCTCCACTTT
TRBJ1-4,NA,TRBV5-1,NA,CASSHTGLDEKLFF,TGCGCCAGCTCCCATACGGGCCTAGATGAAAAACTGTTTTTT
TRBJ1-5,NA,TRBV10-2,NA,CASSDSQANQPQHF,TGCGCCAGCAGTGACTCCCAGGCTAATCAGCCCCAGCATTTT
TRBJ2-5,NA,TRBV27,NA,CASSLWGKETQYF,TGTGCCAGCAGTTTATGGGGAAAAGAGACCCAGTACTTC
TRBJ2-5,TRBD2,TRBV19,NA,CASSISQGLARKETQYF,TGTGCCAGTAGTATTTCGCAGGGACTAGCCCGAAAAGAGACCCAGTACTTC
TRBJ2-7,TRBD2,TRBV18,NA,CASSPRSSGSYEQYF,TGTGCCAGCTCACCAAGGTCTAGCGGGTCCTACGAGCAGTACTTC
TRBJ2-7,NA,TRBV6-5,NA,CASSATDSPSYEQYF,TGTGCCAGCAGCGCCACCGACAGTCCTTCCTACGAGCAGTACTTC
TRBJ2-1,NA,TRBV18,NA,CASSPRDSRSYNEQFF,TGTGCCAGCTCACCCAGGGACTCCCGCTCCTACAATGAGCAGTTCTTC
TRBJ2-5,NA,TRBV7-2,NA,CASSLVFQETQYF,TGTGCCAGCAGCTTAGTTTTTCAAGAGACCCAGTACTTC
TRBJ2-2,NA,TRBV6-5,NA,CASSYSGSGNTGELFF,TGTGCCAGCAGTTACTCGGGGTCAGGGAACACCGGGGAGCTGTTTTTT
TRBJ1-1,NA,TRBV9,NA,CASSKTVNTEAFF,TGTGCCAGCAGCAAGACCGTGAACACTGAAGCTTTCTTT
TRBJ1-2,NA,TRBV28,NA,CASSQYGYTF,TGTGCCAGCAGTCAGTATGGCTACACCTTC
TRBJ1-2,TRBD1,TRBV2,NA,CASSEGPGTVVGYGYTF,TGTGCCAGCAGTGAAGGTCCCGGGACAGTGGTCGGCTATGGCTACACCTTC
TRBJ1-5,TRBD1,TRBV19,NA,CASRMDRETQPQHF,TGTGCCAGTAGGATGGACAGGGAAACTCAGCCCCAGCATTTT
TRBJ2-5,NA,TRBV5-4,NA,CASSLRTDQETQYF,TGTGCCAGCAGCTTGAGAACCGACCAAGAGACCCAGTACTTC
TRBJ1-2,NA,TRBV28,few,CASSLKGYGYTF,TGTGCCAGCAGTTTAAAAGGCTATGGCTACACCTTC
TRBJ1-2,NA,TRBV25-1,once,CASSEWDGSNYGYTF,TGTGCCAGCAGTGAATGGGACGGGTCAAACTATGGCTACACCTTC
TRBJ1-5,TRBD1,TRBV4-1,NA,CASSQGTGTGGYSNQPQHF,TGCGCCAGCAGCCAAGGAACCGGGACAGGGGGCTATAGCAATCAGCCCCAGCATTTT
TRBJ1-2,NA,TRBV24-1,NA,CATSENTRAQPGGYTF,TGTGCCACCAGTGAGAATACTCGGGCTCAACCCGGCGGCTACACCTTC
TRBJ2-5,TRBD2,TRBV4-1,NA,CASSHFQRLAGGQETQYF,TGCGCCAGCAGCCATTTCCAAAGACTAGCGGGGGGGCAAGAGACCCAGTACTTC
TRBJ1-6,NA,TRBV28,once,CASSFGPTLHF,TGTGCCAGCAGTTTTGGACCAACCCTCCACTTT
TRBJ2-1,NA,TRBV12-3/TRBV12-4,NA,CASSWGEQFF,TGTGCCAGCAGTTGGGGTGAGCAGTTCTTC
TRBJ2-2,NA,TRBV5-4,NA,CASSLGAATGELFF,TGTGCCAGCAGCTTGGGGGCCGCCACCGGGGAGCTGTTTTTT
TRBJ2-7,NA,TRBV19,few,CASMGHEQYF,TGTGCCAGTATGGGCCACGAGCAGTACTTC